This T cell receptor (beta chain) was sequenced for a study of blood T cell repertoires in COVID-19. Study details: Whether acute or convalescent, the COVID-19 samples came from the United States, Italy and Spain. Nucleic acid was either cDNA or gDNA, and it came from T cells, B-cell-depleted T cells, or PBMCs.

Seattle's enrolled individuals joined amid active infection and were then monitored longitudinally. Germline V gene data show CDR1 as MDHEN and CDR2 as SYDVKM. Losses at the gene ends were 7 bases for V and 5 bases for J; bases not matched to a gene: 14. CDR3 length equals 16 residues. Libraries were prepared by immunoSEQ multiplex PCR; TCRdb keeps only in-frame clonotypes and omits some of them. The data contain under 300,000 clones, about 90% of them singletons. Sequencing was carried out using peripheral blood. The rearrangement links TRBV28 to TRBJ1-2; TRBD1 matches 9 bases. The receptor comes from a man aged 25-45 years with COVID-19, enrolled during active disease. The CDR3 spells CASTTEGTGFYYGYTF. CDR3 bases: TGTGCCAGCACCACGGAAGGGACAGGGTTTTATTATGGCTACACCTTC.